This TCR beta chain stems from a study of cytomegalovirus exposure and HLA in healthy donors. The V end lost 4 bases, the J end lost 0 bases, and 12 bases lay between the germline ends. The germline V gene encodes CDR1 LGHNA and CDR2 YSLEER. The CDR3 is made up of 15 amino acids. The study ran its PCR with 60 Vbeta and 13 Jbeta primers. TCRdb's table, derived via immunoSEQ multiplex PCR, lists solely in-frame clones and lacks some. The table records more than 150,000 clones, approximately 84% of them present only once. The chain has TRBV4-3 and TRBJ1-2; D remains unclear. This TCR derives from a woman between 50 and 59 years old in good health and CMV-seropositive. The sequencing input was PBMCs. The DNA of the CDR3 is TGCGCCAGCAGCCCTCAGGCTGTATCTAACTATGGCTACACCTTC. Its translation is CASSPQAVSNYGYTF.